This TCR beta chain came from a study of HIV-infected patients and healthy controls. TCRdb independently ran MiXCR on the 5' RACE reads; one entry per CDR3 protein. The top ten hold around 6% of the sample, which has some 67,000 distinct CDR3 sequences, 16% seen once. This clonotype was observed a few times. This CDR3 contains 15 residues. V gave up 4 bases and J gave up 5 bases, with 17 bases separating them. From germline, CDR1 is SGHTA and CDR2 FQGNSA. Sequences were obtained from CD4+ T cells from blood. The chain has TRBV7-2 and TRBJ1-1; a weak D match, TRBD1 (5 bases). This receptor was taken from a human donor in good health. This CDR3 reads CASSSLAGRWTEAFF. The CDR3, as DNA: TGTGCCAGCAGCTCCCTAGCAGGGCGGTGGACTGAAGCTTTCTTT.